These 30 T cell receptor beta chains originate from one sample sequenced in a study of shared clonotypes between healthy human individuals (TCRdb year 2020). Libraries were prepared through the immunoSEQ multiplex PCR assay. Here the immuneACCESS table is served through TCRdb, limited to in-frame sequences with V and J called. Missing clones are a known gap in these copies; in checked studies unresolved V genes cover under half, and the rest lacks a known reason. In all, the sample holds roughly 680,000 clones, and around 77% of those were seen once. The ten largest clones represent more than 1.5% of the sample. Source material: memory CD4+ T cells sorted from blood. Taken with the paper, the label for cell subset or site translates to: CD45RA-negative fraction. The receptors stem from a woman aged 25-40 years in good health.

The gene calls are TRBV11-2 and TRBJ2-6; unclear D gene. Germline CDR1 reads SGHAT; CDR2 reads FQNNGV. With 6 bases removed from V and 2 bases from J, the gap between germline ends came to 5 bases. The CDR3 runs to 13 residues. The CDR3 DNA reads as TGTGCCAGCAGATTCACTGGGGCCAACGTCCTGACTTTC. Its protein product is CASRFTGANVLTF.

This chain connects TRBV7-9 to TRBJ2-1; D ambiguous. V was shortened by 3 bases and J by 7 bases, with 4 bases between the two germline ends. The CDR3 spans 11 residues. Germline CDR1 and CDR2: SEHNR and FQNEAQ (reference sequence). The CDR3 sequence is CASSFRNEQFF. DNA for the CDR3: TGTGCCAGCAGCTTCAGGAATGAGCAGTTCTTC.

The V and J genes are TRBV5-1 and TRBJ2-1; D is undetermined. Germline V gives CDR1 SGHRS, CDR2 YFSETQ. Trimming pared 2 bases from V and 8 bases from J, leaving 20 bases between. This CDR3 has 16 residues. The CDR3, as DNA: TGCGCCAGCAGCTTCAGGCCGATTGGGTTTGGCCATGAGCAGTTCTTC. It translates to CASSFRPIGFGHEQFF. Drawing the rest from reference TRBV5-1 and TRBJ2-1, the complete variable domain is KAGVTQTPRYLIKTRGQQVTLSCSPISGHRSVSWYQQTPGQGLQFLFEYFSETQRNKGNFPGRFSGRQFSNSRSEMNVSTLELGDSALYLCASSFRPIGFGHEQFFGPGTRLTVL.

The chain uses TRBV5-1 and TRBJ2-1, with D maybe TRBD1 (5 bases). The length of the CDR3 is 14 residues. V lost 4 bases to trimming and J lost 8 bases, with 16 bases between them. The germline V gene has CDR1 SGHRS and CDR2 YFSETQ. The chain's CDR3 is CASSRTWVRDEQFF. CDR3 in DNA: TGCGCCAGCAGCCGAACCTGGGTCAGGGATGAGCAGTTCTTC.

This clone has just one count. Different DNA sequences within this sample yield the same CDR3. The chain carries TRBV29-1 and TRBJ1-1, with 12 bases matching TRBD1. CDR3 length: 15 amino acids. From germline, CDR1 is SQVTM and CDR2 ANQGSEA. V was pared by 6 bases and J by 2 bases, with 7 bases of the junction left unmatched. This chain's CDR3 is CSVEGTGGANTEAFF. CDR3 nucleotide sequence: TGCAGCGTCGAGGGGACAGGGGGCGCAAACACTGAAGCTTTCTTT.

This chain connects TRBV5-1 to TRBJ2-7; 12 nucleotides line up with TRBD1. V dropped 4 bases and J dropped 5; count of bases not matched to a gene: 10. Germline CDR1 SGHRS, CDR2 YFSETQ. CDR3 length: 16 amino acids. For the CDR3, the DNA is TGCGCCAGCAGCCCCACCTGGGACAGGGGGCTCCACGAGCAGTACTTC. It yields the protein CASSPTWDRGLHEQYF.

The V and J genes are TRBV28 and TRBJ1-2; 9 positions agree with TRBD1. This CDR3 is built from 15 residues. The ends lost 10 bases at V and 4 bases at J; junction bases unmatched: 13. The germline gives CDR1 MDHEN, CDR2 SYDVKM. The CDR3 region is CAIPEDRGLGYGYTF. The CDR3 region has the DNA TGTGCCATCCCCGAGGACAGGGGACTCGGCTATGGCTACACCTTC.

This clone was seen a few times. The CDR3 protein is CASSFLLAASAGEQYF. The CDR3 nucleotides are TGTGCCAGCAGCTTCCTACTAGCGGCCTCAGCTGGCGAGCAGTACTTC. The chain joins TRBV7-2 to TRBJ2-7; TRBD2 matches 8 bases. This CDR3 is 16 amino acids long. From germline, CDR1 is SGHTA and CDR2 FQGNSA. The trim removed 3 bases at V and 6 bases at J, leaving 13 bases unmatched.

V and J are TRBV7-9 and TRBJ2-3, with D possibly matching TRBD1 (6 bases). This CDR3 is 15 amino acids long. V was shortened by 5 bases and J by 1 base, with 13 bases between the two germline ends. Germline CDR1 reads SEHNR; CDR2 reads FQNEAQ (reference sequence). The CDR3 DNA follows: TGTGCCAGCAGCCCCAGGGGCAAGGGCACAGATACGCAGTATTTT. Translated, it gives CASSPRGKGTDTQYF.

This chain uses TRBV6-1 with TRBJ2-7; TRBD1 matches 10 bases. J lost 1 base, V lost 2 bases, and 5 bases had no gene match. The germline V gene has CDR1 MNHNS and CDR2 SASEGT. This CDR3 is built from 16 residues. In DNA form, the CDR3 reads TGTGCCAGCAGTGAAAGAGGACAGGGGGTATCCTACGAGCAGTACTTC. Translated: CASSERGQGVSYEQYF.

The rearrangement links TRBV4-2 to TRBJ2-1; 9 nucleotides align to TRBD2. CDR1 is LGHNA, CDR2 YNFKEQ, per germline. V lost 3 bases and J lost 9; bases outside the gene matches: 9. The CDR3 consists of 15 residues. The chain's CDR3 is CASSHGSSGSLEQFF. The CDR3 bases are TGTGCCAGCAGCCATGGTAGTAGCGGGAGTCTTGAGCAGTTCTTC.

This clone has a single count. CDR3: CASSQGPNTGELFF. DNA of the CDR3: TGTGCCAGCTCACAGGGTCCTAACACCGGGGAGCTGTTTTTT. The chain links TRBV18 to TRBJ2-2; D ambiguous. The CDR3 is 14 residues long. Germline loops: CDR1 KGHSH, CDR2 LQKENI. The V gene lost 4 bases and the J gene lost 2 bases, with 8 bases spanning the gap.

This clone was recorded a few times. The V and J genes are TRBV28 and TRBJ2-1; TRBD2 is a possible D gene (7 bases). CDR3 length: 16 amino acids. The V end lost 3 bases, the J end lost 9 bases, and 21 bases lay between the germline ends. The germline V gene encodes CDR1 MDHEN and CDR2 SYDVKM. Here the CDR3 DNA reads TGTGCCAGCAGTTTTGGCGGGAGCTATGCCAGGGGTGAGCAGTTCTTC. Its protein is CASSFGGSYARGEQFF.

This clone appeared a single time. The chain is built from TRBV28 and TRBJ2-7, with unresolved D. The germline V gene has CDR1 MDHEN and CDR2 SYDVKM. The CDR3 contains 15 residues. Trimming cost V 5 bases and J 7 bases, with 21 bases left between them. The CDR3 nucleotides are TGTGCCAGCAGTCCAAGGTCCCTACCCAGTCGGGAGCAGTACTTC. It encodes CASSPRSLPSREQYF.

This sequence joins TRBV7-3 and TRBJ1-1; no clear D gene. Trimming took 1 base from V and 4 from J, leaving 7 bases between them. The CDR3 totals 13 residues. CDR1 SGHTA and CDR2 FQGTGA come from the germline V gene. This chain's CDR3 is CASSLMSPTEAFF. The CDR3 DNA sequence: TGTGCCAGCAGCTTAATGAGTCCCACTGAAGCTTTCTTT.

The genes are TRBV6-1 and TRBJ2-1; D ambiguous. Germline-derived CDR1 and CDR2 are MNHNS and SASEGT. V was shortened by 0 bases and J by 9 bases, with 18 bases between the two germline ends. The CDR3 loop spans 16 amino acids. Here the CDR3 DNA reads TGTGCCAGCAGTGAAGCGACCCTCGGCCGTCCGGGTGAGCAGTTCTTC. Amino acids: CASSEATLGRPGEQFF.

The chain uses TRBV4-1 and TRBJ2-3; 9 bases are shared with TRBD2. The CDR3 has 17 residues. Germline values: CDR1 MGHRA, CDR2 YSYEKL. Trimming removed 1 base from V and 4 bases from J; junction bases left unmatched: 9. DNA of the CDR3: TGCGCCAGCAGCCAAGCCCTAGCGGGGTGGGGGGCAGATACGCAGTATTTT. Its translation: CASSQALAGWGADTQYF.

V and J are TRBV6-1 and TRBJ2-1; tentatively, D is TRBD2 (6 bases). CDR1 is MNHNS, CDR2 SASEGT, per germline. Between the trimmed V and J ends, which lost 8 bases and 10 bases, there was a span of 12 bases. This CDR3 contains 11 residues. CDR3 protein: CASAVEGEQFF. The CDR3, as DNA: TGTGCCAGCGCAGTGGAGGGGGAGCAGTTCTTC.

J is TRBJ1-1 and V is TRBV6-5; 11 nucleotides agree with TRBD1. Germline V gives CDR1 MNHEY, CDR2 SVGAGI. With V trimmed by 7 bases and J by 5 bases, 6 bases remained unmatched. The CDR3 is 14 residues long. The CDR3 sequence is CASNPGTGGTEAFF. In nucleotides, the CDR3 is TGTGCCAGCAATCCCGGGACAGGGGGGACTGAAGCTTTCTTT.

The CDR3: CASSIEEGAYEQYF. As DNA, the CDR3 is TGTGCCAGTAGTATAGAGGAGGGAGCCTACGAGCAGTACTTC. The genes are TRBV19 and TRBJ2-7; TRBD2 is a possible D gene (6 bases). The CDR3 covers 14 residues. Germline assignment: CDR1 LNHDA and CDR2 SQIVND (reference sequence). V was trimmed by 0 bases and J by 2 bases, leaving 8 bases between them.

The V gene is TRBV27, the J gene TRBJ2-7, with a tentative D call TRBD2 (6 bases). The V and J ends lost 2 bases and 1 base respectively, with 15 bases between them. Germline-derived CDR1 and CDR2 are MNHEY and SMNVEV (reference sequence). This CDR3 is 16 amino acids long. The CDR3 loop is CASSLTGRGSSYEQYF. The DNA for the CDR3 is TGTGCCAGCAGTTTAACCGGGAGAGGTAGTTCCTACGAGCAGTACTTC.

V is TRBV19 and J is TRBJ2-2, with no clear D. CDR3 length equals 17 residues. The V gene lost 9 bases and the J gene lost 8 bases, with 28 bases spanning the gap. Per germline, CDR1 LNHDA and CDR2 SQIVND (reference sequence). CDR3 residues: CASPPTGGPPRGGELFF. The CDR3 DNA follows: TGTGCCAGCCCTCCTACCGGCGGCCCCCCCCGCGGAGGGGAGCTGTTTTTT.

This clone was recorded many times. This chain joins TRBV19 and TRBJ2-7; 8 nucleotides line up with TRBD1. The CDR3 totals 14 residues. The germline V gene encodes CDR1 LNHDA and CDR2 SQIVND (reference sequence). Losses at the gene ends were 6 bases for V and 4 bases for J; bases not matched to a gene: 8. The CDR3: CASSRTGLGYEQYF. Written as DNA, the CDR3 is TGTGCCAGTAGCAGGACAGGGCTTGGGTACGAGCAGTACTTC.

This chain uses TRBV29-1 with TRBJ2-3; D is uncertain. This CDR3 has 14 residues. Germline CDR1 is SQVTM and CDR2 is ANQGSEA. With 4 bases removed from V and 0 bases from J, the gap between germline ends came to 11 bases. The CDR3 DNA is TGCAGCGTTGGACCGGGTTCTAGCACAGATACGCAGTATTTT. It encodes CSVGPGSSTDTQYF.

The gene calls are TRBV7-3 and TRBJ1-4; 8 nucleotides align to TRBD1. Germline CDR1 SGHTA, CDR2 FQGTGA. This CDR3 contains 14 residues. The V and J ends lost 4 bases and 10 bases, in that order; junction bases with no gene match: 8. CDR3: CASSSLGQGGKLFF. The DNA for the CDR3 is TGTGCCAGCAGCTCCTTAGGACAGGGTGGAAAACTGTTTTTT.

The rearrangement uses TRBV27 and TRBJ2-5; TRBD2 aligns across 8 bases. This CDR3 region has 15 residues. Germline CDR1 MNHEY, CDR2 SMNVEV (reference sequence). After removal of 8 bases from V and 5 bases from J, the junction contained 13 bases not matched to a gene. The CDR3 reads CASRRRAGAVETQYF. For the CDR3, the DNA is TGTGCCAGCCGTAGGCGAGCGGGAGCGGTGGAGACCCAGTACTTC.

V usage is TRBV7-8 and J usage is TRBJ2-7, with D possibly TRBD2 on 6 matching bases. The CDR3 loop spans 14 amino acids. Trimming stripped 4 bases from V and 3 bases from J, with 13 bases between. CDR1 and CDR2 (germline): SGHVS, FQNEAQ. The CDR3 DNA sequence: TGTGCCAGCAGCTCCAGCGGGTCCTTCTACGAGCAGTACTTC. Translation gives CASSSSGSFYEQYF.

The chain combines TRBV28 with TRBJ2-7; D assignment may be TRBD1 or TRBD2 (5 bases each). Germline V CDR1 and CDR2: MDHEN, SYDVKM. V lost 3 bases and J 3 bases, leaving 12 bases between the germline ends. CDR3 length: 14 amino acids. The CDR3 DNA is TGTGCCAGCAGTTTGACGGGACCCGGCTACGAGCAGTACTTC. Its protein product is CASSLTGPGYEQYF.

This clone was recorded a few times. The genes are TRBV7-9 and TRBJ1-2; weak D call: TRBD1 (6 bases). Germline-derived CDR1 and CDR2 are SEHNR and FQNEAQ (reference sequence). CDR3 length: 11 residues. V was clipped by 1 base and J by 10 bases, with 7 bases between them. The CDR3 region is CASSLDRVYTF. In DNA form, the CDR3 reads TGTGCCAGCAGCTTAGACAGGGTCTACACCTTC.

The chain's CDR3 is CASSSGTGPGNTIYF. CDR3 DNA: TGTGCCAGCTCATCCGGGACAGGGCCTGGAAACACCATATATTTT. V is TRBV18 and J is TRBJ1-3, with TRBD1 identical over 9 bases. The V segment lost 5 bases and the J segment 2 bases; nucleotides outside the gene matches: 4. The CDR3 runs to 15 residues. Germline CDR1 is KGHSH and CDR2 is LQKENI.